This T cell receptor beta chain was obtained from a study of Ad26.COV2.S vaccination and SARS-CoV-2 variants. Study-level information: As a participant in COV1001, the donor was in the Ad26.COV2.S trial arm.

Stated treatment: around 19 received Ad26.COV2.S at low or high dose, single or two shots; several received placebo; per-sample allocation not given. Vaccine and placebo recipients were sampled on day 63 after the first injection. The CDR3 contains 12 residues. Some clones are missing from TCRdb's copy, which holds only in-frame ones; the method was immunoSEQ multiplex PCR. The table has about 400,000 clones, about 85% seen once. The source is a person aged 18-65 years who received the Ad26.COV2.S COVID-19 vaccine or a placebo. This chain uses TRBV21-1 with TRBJ2-5; the table names TRBD2, a call not compared with the DNA. TRBV21-1 is listed as a pseudogene. The input for sequencing was peripheral blood, taken in a trial of Ad26.COV2.S vaccine versus placebo. CDR3 sequence reads: CASSKREETQYF. CDR3 in DNA: TGTGCCAGCAGCAAAAGAGAAGAGACCCAGTACTTC.